One sample yielded the 21 T cell receptor beta chains listed below, sequenced in a study of CD8 T cells in Susac syndrome. An amount of RNA that ranged from roughly 0.45 to 1 ug was reverse transcribed with random hexamers. TCRdb fed the immunoSEQ multiplex PCR reads into MiXCR, producing one record per CDR3 protein. The sample lists about 210,000 distinct CDR3 sequences, 85% to 95% occurring once. Sequenced sample: CD4+ T cells from PBMCs. The receptors come from a human donor in good health.

The rearrangement uses TRBV6-6 and TRBJ2-7; no clear D. The V and J ends lost 6 bases and 7 bases respectively, with 13 bases between them. The V gene's germline CDR1 is MNHNY and CDR2 SVGAGI (reference sequence). CDR3 size: 12 residues. CDR3 region: CASSDPLREQYF. In DNA, the CDR3 is TGTGCCAGCAGCGACCCGCTTCGGGAGCAGTACTTC.

This CDR3 is CSARDERTVRRHTQYF. CDR3 nucleotides: TGCAGTGCTAGAGACGAGCGGACCGTACGTCGACATACGCAGTATTTT. V is TRBV20-1 and J is TRBJ2-3, with a possible D match to TRBD2 (5 bases). Trimming took 0 bases from V and 7 from J, leaving 20 bases between them. Germline V gene sequence: CDR1 DFQATT, CDR2 SNEGSKA (reference sequence). The CDR3 length is 16 residues.

This sequence joins TRBV28 and TRBJ2-3; tentatively, D is TRBD1 (5 bases). The germline V gene has CDR1 MDHEN and CDR2 SYDVKM. This CDR3 region has 15 residues. Trimming stripped 2 bases from V and 0 bases from J, with 9 bases between. Here the CDR3 reads CASSLLDTSTDTQYF. The CDR3 nucleotides are TGTGCCAGCAGTTTACTGGACACGAGCACAGATACGCAGTATTTT.

The CDR3 region has the DNA TGCGCCAGCAGCGCTTCCGGGACCCAAGAGACCCAGTACTTC. Encoded protein: CASSASGTQETQYF. The rearrangement links TRBV5-1 to TRBJ2-5; tentatively, D is TRBD1 or TRBD2 (5 bases each). Germline assignment: CDR1 SGHRS and CDR2 YFSETQ. The ends were cut back, 4 bases at V and 1 base at J, with 11 bases in the middle. The CDR3 contains 14 residues.

This chain links TRBV12-3 or TRBV12-4 with TRBJ2-6, with 7 positions matching TRBD1. The CDR3 runs 15 residues. V lost 6 bases to trimming and J lost 6 bases; unmatched junction nucleotides: 8. The CDR3 sequence is CASSRGTVKANVLTF. The CDR3 DNA sequence: TGTGCCAGCAGCCGTGGGACAGTGAAGGCCAACGTCCTGACTTTC.

The chain's CDR3 is CATSAGTGSYEQYF. The CDR3 region has the DNA TGTGCCACCAGCGCCGGGACAGGGTCCTACGAGCAGTACTTC. The chain employs TRBV15 and TRBJ2-7; TRBD1 matches at 9 bases. Looked up from germline, CDR1 is LNHNV and CDR2 is YYDKDF (reference sequence). V trimming: 5 bases; J trimming: 1 base; junction bases outside the gene matches: 3. The CDR3 sequence is 14 residues long.

The V call is TRBV3-1, the J call TRBJ1-2; D is uncertain. The germline V gene encodes CDR1 LGHDT and CDR2 YNNKEL (reference sequence). V lost 3 bases and J 6 bases, leaving 5 bases between the germline ends. The CDR3 spans 11 residues. CDR3 residues: CASSQRDGYTF. In DNA, the CDR3 is TGTGCCAGCAGCCAGAGGGATGGCTACACCTTC.

The chain carries TRBV20-1 and TRBJ2-3; D unresolved. Germline lookup yields CDR1 DFQATT and CDR2 SNEGSKA (reference sequence). Trimming left V 5 bases short and J 1 base short, with 13 bases between. This CDR3 comprises 14 residues. DNA of the CDR3: TGCAGTGCTGTGACTGCGAGTGGCACAGATACGCAGTATTTT. Its protein is CSAVTASGTDTQYF.

The V and J genes are TRBV12-3 or TRBV12-4 and TRBJ1-5; D is unresolved. Trimming shortened V by 8 bases and J by 7 bases, and 15 bases separated the two germline ends. This CDR3 contains 13 residues. For the CDR3, the DNA is TGTGCCAGCCGTGAGGTCCCCGCCCAGCCCCAGCATTTT. It yields the protein CASREVPAQPQHF.

V gene TRBV5-6 combines with J gene TRBJ2-7, with no clear D. Germline V gene lookup returns CDR1 SGHDT and CDR2 YYEEEE. Trimming stripped 1 base from V and 5 bases from J, with 7 bases between. The CDR3 runs to 12 residues. The CDR3 bases are TGTGCCAGCAGCTTGACGGAACACGAGCAGTACGTC. Residues: CASSLTEHEQYV.

The chain links TRBV27 to TRBJ2-3; 12 bases align to TRBD2. The CDR3 length is 16 residues. Germline V lookup: CDR1 MNHEY, CDR2 SMNVEV (reference sequence). With 4 bases clipped from V and 2 bases from J, the junction kept 4 bases outside the gene matches. CDR3 protein: CASSWGLAGSTDTQYF. The CDR3 nucleotides read TGTGCCAGCAGTTGGGGACTAGCGGGTTCCACAGATACGCAGTATTTT.

V usage is TRBV5-4 and J usage is TRBJ2-7, with TRBD1 identical over 7 bases. This CDR3 has 13 residues. After removal of 5 bases from V and 3 bases from J, the junction contained 5 bases not matched to a gene. CDR1 is SGHNT, CDR2 YYREEE, per germline (reference sequence). Here the CDR3 DNA reads TGTGCCAGCAGTAGACAGGGCTACTACGAGCAGTACTTC. Translating gives CASSRQGYYEQYF.

V is TRBV10-3 and J is TRBJ2-1; D not certain. The CDR3 is made up of 13 amino acids. Germline V gene data show CDR1 as ENHRY and CDR2 as SYGVKD. Deletions cut 7 bases from V and 1 base from J, with 8 bases between. This chain's CDR3 is CAITPESYNEQFF. DNA for the CDR3: TGTGCCATCACCCCCGAATCCTACAATGAGCAGTTCTTC.

V usage is TRBV7-9 and J usage is TRBJ2-1; D is perhaps TRBD1 (5 bases). CDR1 and CDR2 (germline): SEHNR, FQNEAQ (reference sequence). Between the trimmed V and J ends, which lost 5 bases and 8 bases, there was a span of 19 bases. The CDR3 runs 15 residues. This CDR3 reads CASSPGSTGTYEQFF. CDR3 DNA: TGTGCCAGCAGCCCAGGGTCAACAGGTACCTATGAGCAGTTCTTC.

The J gene is TRBJ2-7, the V gene TRBV5-6; the D call may be TRBD1 or TRBD2 (5 bases each). V was clipped by 4 bases and J by 0 bases, with 11 bases between them. The CDR3 extends over 14 amino acids. The germline V gene encodes CDR1 SGHDT and CDR2 YYEEEE. In DNA, the CDR3 is TGTGCCAGCAGCCCACCGGGACCCTCCTACGAGCAGTACTTC. Its translation: CASSPPGPSYEQYF.

The chain employs TRBV5-1 and TRBJ2-3; D is unresolved. Germline CDR1 reads SGHRS; CDR2 reads YFSETQ. The CDR3 covers 15 residues. Trimming cost V 0 bases and J 4 bases, with 12 bases left between them. CDR3 nucleotides: TGCGCCAGCAGCTTGGGTCTTGGGGTGCCAGATACGCAGTATTTT. Protein sequence: CASSLGLGVPDTQYF.

This clonotype has just a few counts. The chain carries TRBV27 and TRBJ2-3; D remains ambiguous. V gave up 1 base and J gave up 4 bases, with 3 bases separating them. The germline V gene encodes CDR1 MNHEY and CDR2 SMNVEV (reference sequence). The CDR3 is 12 amino acids. The CDR3 DNA reads as TGTGCCAGCAGTTTATTCCCAGATACGCAGTATTTT. It codes for CASSLFPDTQYF.

The chain is built from TRBV3-1 and TRBJ1-2; D remains ambiguous. Per the germline V gene, CDR1 is LGHDT and CDR2 is YNNKEL (reference sequence). The CDR3 loop spans 13 amino acids. Trimming stripped 9 bases from V and 2 bases from J, with 13 bases between. CDR3 residues: CASSGGLNYGYTF. DNA for the CDR3: TGTGCCAGTTCTGGAGGGCTAAACTATGGCTACACCTTC.

V and J are TRBV29-1 and TRBJ1-5; D ambiguous. Per the germline V gene, CDR1 is SQVTM and CDR2 is ANQGSEA. V lost 5 bases and J lost 3, with 11 bases in between. This CDR3 has 13 residues. The CDR3 DNA reads as TGCAGCGTTCGCCAGGAAATCAATCAGCCCCAGCATTTT. Its protein product is CSVRQEINQPQHF.

The rearrangement uses TRBV20-1 and TRBJ2-3; a possible D gene is TRBD2 (5 bases). V was cut by 4 bases and J by 1 base, with 15 bases left in between. In germline, CDR1 is DFQATT, CDR2 SNEGSKA (reference sequence). The CDR3 is made up of 15 amino acids. CDR3 residues: CSAIWGELGTDTQYF. The CDR3 DNA follows: TGCAGTGCTATATGGGGAGAGTTAGGCACAGATACGCAGTATTTT.

This rearrangement joins TRBV2 to TRBJ1-5; D is possibly TRBD1 (5 bases). The V end lost 6 bases, the J end lost 2 bases, and 14 bases lay between the germline ends. This CDR3 region has 15 residues. Germline assignment: CDR1 SNHLY and CDR2 FYNNEI. DNA of the CDR3: TGTGCCAGCAGGAAAGGAGGGGCGCGCAATCAGCCCCAGCATTTT. This gives the protein CASRKGGARNQPQHF.